The 3 T cell receptor beta chains below all came from one sample that was sequenced in a study of technical replicates of blood from several donors. TCRdb's table, derived via immunoSEQ multiplex PCR, lists solely in-frame clones and lacks some. Seen here are about 81,000 clones, approximately 75% observed once, and the top ten hold nearly 4%. The specimen was PBMCs. Every receptor here comes from a human donor in good health. Some clones in this sample may be carry-over from other donors' samples.

V gene TRBV9 combines with J gene TRBJ1-1; D ambiguous. CDR3 size: 13 residues. Between the trimmed V and J ends, which lost 6 bases and 1 base, there was a span of 10 bases. Germline CDR1 is SGDLS and CDR2 is YYNGEE. CDR3: CASTRRQNTEAFF. Here the CDR3 DNA reads TGTGCCAGCACCAGAAGACAGAACACTGAAGCTTTCTTT.

This chain connects TRBV10-3 to TRBJ2-3; 10 positions agree with TRBD2. This CDR3 is 13 amino acids long. The germline CDR1 and CDR2 sequences are ENHRY and SYGVKD. V trimming: 0 bases; J trimming: 14 bases; junction bases outside the gene matches: 5. The CDR3 DNA follows: TGTGCCATCAGTGAGTCCTTAGCGGGGGGCTTGTATTTT. It specifies CAISESLAGGLYF.

The chain carries TRBV6-1 and TRBJ1-3; no clear D gene. V lost 3 bases, J lost 2 bases, and 8 bases lay in between. CDR1 and CDR2 from the germline V gene are MNHNS and SASEGT. This CDR3 spans 14 amino acids. CDR3 residues: CASSDRGTGNTIYF. The CDR3 DNA is TGTGCCAGCAGTGATAGAGGAACTGGAAACACCATATATTTT.